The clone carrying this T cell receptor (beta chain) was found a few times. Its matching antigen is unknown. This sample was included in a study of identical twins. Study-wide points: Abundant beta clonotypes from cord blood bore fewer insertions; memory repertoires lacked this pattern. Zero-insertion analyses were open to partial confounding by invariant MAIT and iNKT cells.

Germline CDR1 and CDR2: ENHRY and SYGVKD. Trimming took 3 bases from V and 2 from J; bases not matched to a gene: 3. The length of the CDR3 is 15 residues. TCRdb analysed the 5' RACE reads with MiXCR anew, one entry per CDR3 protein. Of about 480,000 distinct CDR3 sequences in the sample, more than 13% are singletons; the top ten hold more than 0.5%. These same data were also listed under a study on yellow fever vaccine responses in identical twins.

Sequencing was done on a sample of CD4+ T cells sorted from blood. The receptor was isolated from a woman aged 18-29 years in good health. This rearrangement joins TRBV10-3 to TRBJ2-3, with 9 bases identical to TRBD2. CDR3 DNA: TGTGCCATCAGTGATCGACTAGCGGTCACAGATACGCAGTATTTT. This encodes CAISDRLAVTDTQYF.